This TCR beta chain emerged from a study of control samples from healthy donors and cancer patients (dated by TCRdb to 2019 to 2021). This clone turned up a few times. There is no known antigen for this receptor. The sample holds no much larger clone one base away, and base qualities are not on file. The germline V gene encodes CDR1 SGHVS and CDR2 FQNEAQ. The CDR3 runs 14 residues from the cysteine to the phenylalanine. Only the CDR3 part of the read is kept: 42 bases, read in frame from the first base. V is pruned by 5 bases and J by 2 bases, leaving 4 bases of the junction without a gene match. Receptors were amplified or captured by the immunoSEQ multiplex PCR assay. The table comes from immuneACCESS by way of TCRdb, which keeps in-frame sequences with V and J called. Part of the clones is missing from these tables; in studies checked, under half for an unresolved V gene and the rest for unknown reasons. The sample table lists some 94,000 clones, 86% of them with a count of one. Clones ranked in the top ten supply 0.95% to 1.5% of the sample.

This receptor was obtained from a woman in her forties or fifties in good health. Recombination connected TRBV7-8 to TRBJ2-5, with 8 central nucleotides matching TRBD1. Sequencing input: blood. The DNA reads TGTGCCAGCAGCCTGGGACAGGATCAAGAGACCCAGTACTTC. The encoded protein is CASSLGQDQETQYF.